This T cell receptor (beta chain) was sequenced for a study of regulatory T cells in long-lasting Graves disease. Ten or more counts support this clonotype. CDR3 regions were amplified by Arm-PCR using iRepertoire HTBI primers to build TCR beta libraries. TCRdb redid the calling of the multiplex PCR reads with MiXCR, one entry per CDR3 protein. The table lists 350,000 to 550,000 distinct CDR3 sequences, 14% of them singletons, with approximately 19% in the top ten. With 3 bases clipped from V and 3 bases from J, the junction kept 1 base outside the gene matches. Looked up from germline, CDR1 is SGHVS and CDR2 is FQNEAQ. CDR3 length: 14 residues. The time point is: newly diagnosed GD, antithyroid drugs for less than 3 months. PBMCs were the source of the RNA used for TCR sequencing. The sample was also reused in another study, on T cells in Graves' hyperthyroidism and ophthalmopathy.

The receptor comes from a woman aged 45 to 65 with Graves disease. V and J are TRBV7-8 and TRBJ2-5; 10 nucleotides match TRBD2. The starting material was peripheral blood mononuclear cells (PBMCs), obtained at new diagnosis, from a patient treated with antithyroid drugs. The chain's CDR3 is CASSFTSGKETQYF. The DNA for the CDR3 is TGTGCCAGCAGCTTCACTAGCGGGAAAGAGACCCAGTACTTC.